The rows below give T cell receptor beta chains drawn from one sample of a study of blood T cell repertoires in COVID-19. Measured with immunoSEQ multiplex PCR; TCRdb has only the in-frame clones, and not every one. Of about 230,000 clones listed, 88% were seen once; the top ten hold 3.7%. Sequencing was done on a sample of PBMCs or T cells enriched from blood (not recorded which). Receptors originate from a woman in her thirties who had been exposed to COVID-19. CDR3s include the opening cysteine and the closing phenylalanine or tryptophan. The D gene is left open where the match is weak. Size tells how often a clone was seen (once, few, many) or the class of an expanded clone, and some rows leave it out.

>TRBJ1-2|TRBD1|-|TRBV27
CASSPRDRGLPGYTF
TGTGCCAGCAGTCCCCGGGACAGGGGGCTTCCTGGCTACACCTTC
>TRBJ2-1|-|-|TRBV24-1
CATSVSGNNEQFF
TGTGCCACCAGTGTTTCGGGGAACAATGAGCAGTTCTTC
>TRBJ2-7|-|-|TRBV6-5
CASSYSLSSYEQYF
TGTGCCAGCAGTTACAGCTTAAGCTCCTACGAGCAGTACTTC
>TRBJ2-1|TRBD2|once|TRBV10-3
CAISYRGTLAGGSYNEQFF
TGTGCCATCAGTTACAGGGGAACCCTAGCGGGAGGGTCCTACAATGAGCAGTTCTTC
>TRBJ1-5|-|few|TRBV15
CATSFDGGQPQHF
TGTGCCACCAGCTTCGACGGGGGTCAGCCCCAGCATTTT
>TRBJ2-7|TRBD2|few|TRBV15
CATSERGLAGGPREQYF
TGTGCCACCAGCGAGAGGGGACTAGCGGGAGGGCCTCGTGAGCAGTACTTC
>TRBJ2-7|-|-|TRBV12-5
CASGLGLFYEQYF
TGTGCTAGTGGTTTGGGGCTGTTCTACGAGCAGTACTTC
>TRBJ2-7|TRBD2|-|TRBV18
CASSFGLAGGYEQYF
TGTGCCAGCTCTTTCGGACTAGCGGGAGGGTACGAGCAGTACTTC
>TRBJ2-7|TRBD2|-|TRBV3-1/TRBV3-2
CASSQDRGLAGSSYEQYF
TGTGCCAGCAGCCAAGATAGGGGACTAGCGGGAAGCTCCTACGAGCAGTACTTC
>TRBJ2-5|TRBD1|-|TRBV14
CASSRSTGGGETQYF
TGTGCCAGCAGCCGTTCGACAGGGGGCGGGGAGACCCAGTACTTC
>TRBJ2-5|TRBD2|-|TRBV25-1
CASSGKTSSYQYF
TGTGCCAGCAGTGGAAAGACTAGCTCTTACCAGTACTTC